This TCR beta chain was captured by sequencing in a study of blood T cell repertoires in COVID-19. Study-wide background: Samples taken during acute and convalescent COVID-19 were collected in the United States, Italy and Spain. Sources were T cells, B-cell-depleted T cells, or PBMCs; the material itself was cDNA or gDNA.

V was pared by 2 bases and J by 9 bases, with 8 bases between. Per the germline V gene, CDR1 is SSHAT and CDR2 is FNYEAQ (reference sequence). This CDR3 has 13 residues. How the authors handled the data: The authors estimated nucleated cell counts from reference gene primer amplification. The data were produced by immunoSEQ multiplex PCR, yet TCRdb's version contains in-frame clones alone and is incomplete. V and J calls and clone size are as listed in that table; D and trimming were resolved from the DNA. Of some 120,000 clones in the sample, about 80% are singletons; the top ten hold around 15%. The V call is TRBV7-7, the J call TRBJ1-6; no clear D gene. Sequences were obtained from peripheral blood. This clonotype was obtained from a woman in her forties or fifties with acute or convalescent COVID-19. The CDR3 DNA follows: TGTGCCAGCAGCTTAAACCCAGGTTCACCCCTCCACTTT. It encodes CASSLNPGSPLHF.